This T cell receptor beta chain comes out of a study of cytomegalovirus exposure and HLA in healthy donors. The CDR3 contains 15 residues. Per the germline V gene, CDR1 is SGHDT and CDR2 is YYEEEE. J was trimmed by 9 bases and V by 1 base; bases with no gene match: 10. PCR involved 60 Vbeta and 13 Jbeta primers. Profiled with immunoSEQ multiplex PCR; TCRdb holds only in-frame clones, not every one. The data contain 150,000 to 200,000 clones, 75% to 85% of them seen just once; the ten biggest clones take up more than 3%. This clonotype was sampled from a woman in her fifties or sixties in good health and CMV-seropositive. The rearrangement links TRBV5-6 to TRBJ2-1; 7 positions agree with TRBD2. The sequencing sample was made of PBMCs. CDR3 nucleotide sequence: TGTGCCAGCAGCTTGTTAGGCGGGAGCGTTGTTGAGCAGTTCTTC. Protein: CASSLLGGSVVEQFF.